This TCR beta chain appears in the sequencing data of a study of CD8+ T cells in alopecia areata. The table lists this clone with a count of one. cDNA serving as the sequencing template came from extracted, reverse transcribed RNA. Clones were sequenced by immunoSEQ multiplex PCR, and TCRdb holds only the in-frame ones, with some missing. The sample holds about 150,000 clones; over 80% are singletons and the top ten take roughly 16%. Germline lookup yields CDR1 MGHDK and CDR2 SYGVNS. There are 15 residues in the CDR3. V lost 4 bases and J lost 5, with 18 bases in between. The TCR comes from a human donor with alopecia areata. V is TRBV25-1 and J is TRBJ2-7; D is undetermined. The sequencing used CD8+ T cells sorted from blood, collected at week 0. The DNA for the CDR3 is TGTGCCAGCAGTGGCCCGGTGGGCCCTAAGGACGAGCAGTACTTC. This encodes CASSGPVGPKDEQYF.